This T cell receptor (beta chain) is from a study of blood T cell repertoires in COVID-19. Whole-study context: T cells, B-cell-depleted T cells, or PBMCs supplied cDNA or gDNA.

Germline CDR1 reads SEHNR; CDR2 reads FQNEAQ (reference sequence). Trimming cost V 4 bases and J 2 bases, with 14 bases left between them. This CDR3 has 15 residues. Original processing notes: Researchers report that nucleated cell counts were estimated from reference gene primer amplification. Clones were sequenced by immunoSEQ multiplex PCR, and TCRdb holds only the in-frame ones, with some missing. V, J and clone size are those of that table, while D and trimming were read from the DNA. The sample holds around 15,000 clones; around 92% are singletons and the top ten take around 3.2%. This rearrangement joins TRBV7-9 to TRBJ1-1; D is undetermined. This receptor was identified in a human donor in a cohort sampled during active COVID-19. The specimen was peripheral blood. In DNA form, the CDR3 reads TGTGCCAGCAGCTCGGGGTTAAGCCCCAACACTGAAGCTTTCTTT. This encodes CASSSGLSPNTEAFF.